The 8 T cell receptor beta chains listed next were all sequenced from one sample in a study of molecular identifiers for immune sequencing clone quantification. Via MiXCR, TCRdb re-called the PCR reads, giving one row per CDR3 protein. The repertoire consists of over 85,000 distinct CDR3 sequences, with around 37% occurring once and the leading ten covering approximately 10%. The sample consisted of naive CD8+ T cells from blood, with Jurkat cell RNA spiked in. Subset described: FACS-sorted CD8+CD4-CCR7+CD45RA+ naive T cells. The receptors come from a human donor in good health. Some libraries in this study had Jurkat cell RNA spiked in.

The rearrangement joins TRBV4-3 to TRBJ1-4; a possible D gene is TRBD1 (6 bases). V was pared by 0 bases and J by 8 bases, with 19 bases between. The germline gives CDR1 LGHNA, CDR2 YSLEER. The CDR3 runs to 17 residues. The CDR3 is CASSQEIAQGGGEKLFF. CDR3 sequence (DNA): TGCGCCAGCAGCCAAGAAATTGCCCAGGGAGGGGGAGAAAAACTGTTTTTT.

On this clonotype: Since a much larger clone is just one base distant, this may be a read error. The rearrangement joins TRBV7-9 to TRBJ2-3; D could derive from TRBD1 or TRBD2 (5 bases each). Germline V gene sequence: CDR1 SEHNR, CDR2 FQNEAQ (reference sequence). Trimming removed 7 bases at V and 2 bases at J, with 13 bases between. The CDR3 covers 14 residues. CDR3 in amino acids: CASIMGPATDTQYF. CDR3 sequence (DNA): TGTGCCAGCATCATGGGACCGGCCACAGATACGCAGTATTTT.

The chain combines TRBV5-1 with TRBJ2-3; D is unclear. Trimming took 1 base from V and 2 from J, leaving 11 bases between them. Germline values: CDR1 SGHRS, CDR2 YFSETQ. The length of the CDR3 is 15 residues. CDR3 DNA: TGCGCCAGCAGCTTGTATTCTGCCATCACAGATACGCAGTATTTT. Translation: CASSLYSAITDTQYF.

Points on this clonotype: This may come from a read error, since a much larger clone is one base off. The chain combines TRBV9 with TRBJ2-6; D ambiguous. The germline V gene has CDR1 SGDLS and CDR2 YYNGEE. The CDR3 is 15 amino acids. Trimming pared 4 bases from V and 0 bases from J, leaving 8 bases between. CDR3 DNA: TGTGCCAGCAGCCGTTTCAGCTCTGGGGCCAACGTCCTGACTTTC. Its protein product is CASSRFSSGANVLTF.

The chain carries TRBV15 and TRBJ2-3, with TRBD2 matching 10 bases. Germline trimming cut 8 bases from V and 4 bases from J; bases unmatched to any gene: 9. There are 15 residues in the CDR3. Germline V lookup: CDR1 LNHNV, CDR2 YYDKDF (reference sequence). CDR3 nucleotides: TGTGCCACCTGCATTGCTAGCGGGAGATCAGATACGCAGTATTTT. Protein product: CATCIASGRSDTQYF.

This clonotype was seen only a few times. The chain has TRBV14 and TRBJ2-7; perhaps TRBD1 as D (5 bases). Germline CDR1 reads SGHDN; CDR2 reads FVKESK. The CDR3 has 15 amino acids. Trimming pared 2 bases from V and 1 base from J, leaving 12 bases between. The CDR3 sequence: CASSQPTAKSYEQYF. The DNA of the CDR3 is TGTGCCAGCAGCCAACCGACAGCGAAGTCCTACGAGCAGTACTTC.

Concerning this clonotype: The junction differs from germline at one of its ends, possibly a read error. The CDR3 here is CASSVYTGTNQGTQYF. CDR3 bases: TGTGCCAGCAGTGTCTACACCGGGACTAACCAAGGGACCCAGTACTTC. V usage is TRBV28 and J usage is TRBJ2-5; 7 bases map to TRBD2. CDR1 is MDHEN, CDR2 SYDVKM, per germline. The CDR3 totals 16 residues.

In the case of this clonotype: An end of the junction differs from the germline gene, which may be a read error. V and J are TRBV7-8 and TRBJ2-5; D may be TRBD1 (5 bases). There are 14 residues in the CDR3. Germline CDR1 SGHVS, CDR2 FQNEAQ. This chain's CDR3 is CASSFPGIQEAQYF. The CDR3 DNA reads as TGTGCCAGCAGCTTTCCAGGGATCCAAGAGGCCCAGTACTTC.